A selection of T cell receptor beta chains follows, all from one sample in a study of blood T cell repertoires in COVID-19. Measured with immunoSEQ multiplex PCR; TCRdb has only the in-frame clones, and not every one. The table lists about 240,000 clones, 87% of them singletons. Material: peripheral blood. Receptors were obtained from a man aged 55 to 69 who had recovered from COVID-19. Both conserved end residues are part of each CDR3. The D gene is left open where the match is weak. Only some rows state a clone size, as once, few, many or a class for expanded clones.

-	TRBV6-1	-	TRBJ2-3	TGTGCCAGCAGTGACGTCGGTCGGGGCACAGATACGCAGTATTTT	CASSDVGRGTDTQYF
-	TRBV29-1	-	TRBJ1-2	TGCAGCGTTGAAGTAGGGGGTACGGGCTACACCTTC	CSVEVGGTGYTF
-	TRBV18	TRBD2	TRBJ2-5	TGTGCCAGCTCAACGGGGGGGCCAGAGACCCAGTACTTC	CASSTGGPETQYF
-	TRBV3-1/TRBV3-2	-	TRBJ2-1	TGTGCCAGCATCGCACTAGAGGGGGGGTCGAACGAGCAGTTCTTC	CASIALEGGSNEQFF
-	TRBV6-6	TRBD2	TRBJ2-5	TGTGCCAGCAGTTACTCGTGGACTAGCGGGGGGGAGACCCAGTACTTC	CASSYSWTSGGETQYF
-	TRBV14	TRBD1	TRBJ2-3	TGTGCCAGCAGCCCAGTAGTAGAGGGGTCAGGGGGCTTGGTGTACCCAGATACGCAGTATTTT	CASSPVVEGSGGLVYPDTQYF
-	TRBV5-1	TRBD1	TRBJ2-7	TGCGCCAGCAGTAACGCTCCGGGACAGAACTCCTACGAGCAGTACTTC	CASSNAPGQNSYEQYF
-	TRBV5-1	-	TRBJ2-7	TGCGCCAGCAGCTTGGCCCAGGGGTTTAGCGAGCAGTACTTC	CASSLAQGFSEQYF
-	TRBV5-8	TRBD1	TRBJ2-1	TGTGCCAGCAGCTTTGGGGGACAGGGGGCCAATGAGCAGTTCTTC	CASSFGGQGANEQFF
-	TRBV2	-	TRBJ2-3	TGTGCCAGCAGTGAATATCTGGCAGCGCCTTATACGCAGTATTTT	CASSEYLAAPYTQYF
-	TRBV10-2	-	TRBJ1-4	TGCGCCAGCAGTGAGGCCACAGGGTCTAATGAAAAACTGTTTTTT	CASSEATGSNEKLFF
few	TRBV5-1	-	TRBJ1-2	TGCGCCAGCAGCTATGGACAGCAAAGTAACTATGGCTACACCTTC	CASSYGQQSNYGYTF
-	TRBV7-8	-	TRBJ1-5	TGTGCCAGCAGCCGCAGGGTGGTAAGGGAGCCCCAGCATTTT	CASSRRVVREPQHF
-	TRBV12-3/TRBV12-4	TRBD1	TRBJ2-7	TGTGCCAGCAGCTCCGGACAGGGTTACGAGCAGTACTTC	CASSSGQGYEQYF
-	TRBV3-1/TRBV3-2	-	TRBJ1-5	TGTGCCAGCAGCCAAAATCCTACCGGGACTCTTCCCCAGCATTTT	CASSQNPTGTLPQHF
-	TRBV6-2/TRBV6-3	-	TRBJ1-1	TGTGCCAGCAGTTCTCACAGGGTACTCACTGAAGCTTTCTTT	CASSSHRVLTEAFF
-	TRBV5-1	-	TRBJ2-7	TGCGCCAGCAGCTTGGTTTCAGGGGGGTCCTACGAGCAGTACTTC	CASSLVSGGSYEQYF
-	TRBV10-3	-	TRBJ1-1	TGTGCCATCAGTGAGTGGGGCAGTGAAGCTTTCTTT	CAISEWGSEAFF
-	TRBV6-8	TRBD2	TRBJ2-5	TGTGCCAGCAGTTACTCGATTAGCGGGGGGGCAGGGGAGACCCAGTACTTC	CASSYSISGGAGETQYF
-	TRBV7-2	TRBD1	TRBJ1-1	TGTGCCAGCAGCTTGGGGAATAGACAGGGAAAGACTGAAGCTTTCTTT	CASSLGNRQGKTEAFF
-	TRBV3-1/TRBV3-2	TRBD1	TRBJ1-1	TGTGCCAGCAGCCTCAGGACAGGTTCGAACACTGAAGCTTTCTTT	CASSLRTGSNTEAFF
-	TRBV6-5	-	TRBJ1-3	TGTGCCAGCAGTTACACGCACAGGGTCTCTGGAAACACCATATATTTT	CASSYTHRVSGNTIYF
-	TRBV4-1	TRBD1	TRBJ1-6	TGCGCCAGCAGCCAAGCCGGACAGGGAGCATCACCCCTCCACTTT	CASSQAGQGASPLHF
-	TRBV19	-	TRBJ2-7	TGTGCCAGTAGTTCTCAACAGGGTCGCGGCGAGCAGTACTTC	CASSSQQGRGEQYF
-	TRBV7-9	TRBD1	TRBJ2-1	TGTGCCAGCAGCCACTCCGGGACAGACTACAATGAGCAGTTCTTC	CASSHSGTDYNEQFF
-	TRBV19	TRBD1	TRBJ1-3	TGTGCCAGTAGTACCCCTACCGGACAGGCAATCTCTGGAAACACCATATATTTT	CASSTPTGQAISGNTIYF
-	TRBV19	TRBD2	TRBJ2-1	TGTGCCAGTAGTATGAACCGACCCAGCGGGAGCAATGAGCAGTTCTTC	CASSMNRPSGSNEQFF
-	TRBV29-1	TRBD1	TRBJ1-2	TGCAGCGTTCGGACAGGTCCTAACTATGGCTACACCTTC	CSVRTGPNYGYTF
-	TRBV27	TRBD2	TRBJ2-3	TGTGCCAGTCGACTAGCGGGGAGTGCAGATACGCAGTATTTT	CASRLAGSADTQYF
-	TRBV19	-	TRBJ1-5	TGTGCCAGTAGTATTACAGGGCTCGCTAGCAATCAGCCCCAGCATTTT	CASSITGLASNQPQHF
-	TRBV7-7	TRBD2	TRBJ2-3	TGTGCCAGCAGCTCCGGACTAGCGGGGGGGCCTCTTCTTATCACAGATACGCAGTATTTT	CASSSGLAGGPLLITDTQYF
-	TRBV6-5	-	TRBJ1-1	TGTGCCAGCTCTCCCTTAGGACAGAACACTGAAGCTTTCTTT	CASSPLGQNTEAFF
few	TRBV6-6	-	TRBJ1-1	TGTGCCAGCAGCCCCGAGGATCGACCTAACACTGAAGCTTTCTTT	CASSPEDRPNTEAFF
-	TRBV29-1	TRBD1	TRBJ2-1	TGCAGCACCAAGGACAGGGCCTCCTACAATGAGCAGTTCTTC	CSTKDRASYNEQFF
-	TRBV5-1	-	TRBJ1-5	TGCGCCAGCAGCTTCTCTGGGGAGCGCAATCAGCCCCAGCATTTT	CASSFSGERNQPQHF
-	TRBV10-3	TRBD1	TRBJ2-2	TGTGCCATCTCGAGAGGGGACAGGGACACCGGGGAGCTGTTTTTT	CAISRGDRDTGELFF
-	TRBV19	TRBD1	TRBJ1-5	TGTGCCAGTAGTATAGAGGGGACAGTCTTTAGCAATCAGCCCCAGCATTTT	CASSIEGTVFSNQPQHF
-	TRBV5-6	TRBD2	TRBJ2-3	TGTGCCAGCAGCTTGGGGCTAGCGGGGCCCACAGATACGCAGTATTTT	CASSLGLAGPTDTQYF
-	TRBV9	-	TRBJ1-4	TGTGCCAGCAGCGTATCCAGGGAAGGAACCGGAAAACTGTTTTTT	CASSVSREGTGKLFF
-	TRBV6-5	-	TRBJ2-2	TGTGCCAGCAGTTACTTAACAGGGCCCGGGGAGCTGTTTTTT	CASSYLTGPGELFF
once	TRBV15	-	TRBJ1-1	TGTGCCACCAGCGGACGACAGCTAGGGAACACTGAAGCTTTCTTT	CATSGRQLGNTEAFF
once	TRBV10-3	-	TRBJ2-5	TGTGCCATCAGTGAGGGGGGACCCGGGGGGACCCAGTACTTC	CAISEGGPGGTQYF
once	TRBV3-1/TRBV3-2	TRBD2	TRBJ2-1	TGTGCCAGCAGCCAAGTGAGCGGGGGCCCTAAAACCTACAATGAGCAGTTCTTC	CASSQVSGGPKTYNEQFF
-	TRBV6-5	TRBD2	TRBJ2-1	TGTGCCAGCAGTTGGACTAGAGACAATGAGCAGTTCTTC	CASSWTRDNEQFF
-	TRBV5-1	-	TRBJ2-6	TGCGCCAGCAGCTTCGGGAGCTCTGGGGCCAACGTCCTGACTTTC	CASSFGSSGANVLTF
-	TRBV18	TRBD1	TRBJ1-1	TGTGCCAGCTCACTTGACAGGGGCACTGAAGCTTTCTTT	CASSLDRGTEAFF